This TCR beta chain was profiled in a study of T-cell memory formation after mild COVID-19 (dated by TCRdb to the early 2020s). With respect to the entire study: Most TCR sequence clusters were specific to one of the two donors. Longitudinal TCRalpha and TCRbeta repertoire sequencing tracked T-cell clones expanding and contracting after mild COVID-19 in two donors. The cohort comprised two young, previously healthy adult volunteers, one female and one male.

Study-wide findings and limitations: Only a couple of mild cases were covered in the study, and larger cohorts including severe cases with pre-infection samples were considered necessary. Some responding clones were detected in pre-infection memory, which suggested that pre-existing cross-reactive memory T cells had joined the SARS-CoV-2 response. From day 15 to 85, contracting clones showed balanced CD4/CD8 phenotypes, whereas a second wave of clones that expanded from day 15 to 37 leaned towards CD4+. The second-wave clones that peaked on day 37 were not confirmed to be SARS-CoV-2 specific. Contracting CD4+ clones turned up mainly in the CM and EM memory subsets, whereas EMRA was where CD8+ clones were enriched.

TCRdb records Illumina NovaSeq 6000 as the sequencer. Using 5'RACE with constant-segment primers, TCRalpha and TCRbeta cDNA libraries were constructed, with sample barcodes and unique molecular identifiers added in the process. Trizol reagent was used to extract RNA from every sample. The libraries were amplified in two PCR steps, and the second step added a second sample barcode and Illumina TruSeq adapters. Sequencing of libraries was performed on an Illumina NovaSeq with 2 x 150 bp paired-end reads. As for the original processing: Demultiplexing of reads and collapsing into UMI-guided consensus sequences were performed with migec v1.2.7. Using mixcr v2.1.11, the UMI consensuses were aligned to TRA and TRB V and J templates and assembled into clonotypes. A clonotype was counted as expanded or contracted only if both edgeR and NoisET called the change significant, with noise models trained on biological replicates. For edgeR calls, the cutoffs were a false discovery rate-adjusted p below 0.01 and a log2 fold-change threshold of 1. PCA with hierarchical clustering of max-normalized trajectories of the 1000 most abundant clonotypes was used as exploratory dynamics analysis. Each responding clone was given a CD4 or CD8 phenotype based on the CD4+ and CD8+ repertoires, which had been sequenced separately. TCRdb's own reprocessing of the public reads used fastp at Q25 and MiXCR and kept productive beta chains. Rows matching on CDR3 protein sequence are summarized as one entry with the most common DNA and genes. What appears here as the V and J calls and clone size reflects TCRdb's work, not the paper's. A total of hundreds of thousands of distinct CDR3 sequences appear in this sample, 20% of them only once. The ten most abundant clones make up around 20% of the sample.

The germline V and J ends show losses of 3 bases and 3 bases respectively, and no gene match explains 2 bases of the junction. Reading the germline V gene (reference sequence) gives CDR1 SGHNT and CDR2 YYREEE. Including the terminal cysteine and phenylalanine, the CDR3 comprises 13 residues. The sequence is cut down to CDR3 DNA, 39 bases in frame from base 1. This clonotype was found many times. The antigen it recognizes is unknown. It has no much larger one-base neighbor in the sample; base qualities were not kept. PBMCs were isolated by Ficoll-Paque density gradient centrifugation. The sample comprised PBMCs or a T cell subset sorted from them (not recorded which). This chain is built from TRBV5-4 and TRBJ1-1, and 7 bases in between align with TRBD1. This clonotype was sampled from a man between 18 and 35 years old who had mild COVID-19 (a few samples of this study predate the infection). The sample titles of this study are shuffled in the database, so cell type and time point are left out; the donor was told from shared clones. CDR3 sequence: CASSSGTDTEAFF. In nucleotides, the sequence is TGTGCCAGCAGCTCCGGGACAGACACTGAAGCTTTCTTT.